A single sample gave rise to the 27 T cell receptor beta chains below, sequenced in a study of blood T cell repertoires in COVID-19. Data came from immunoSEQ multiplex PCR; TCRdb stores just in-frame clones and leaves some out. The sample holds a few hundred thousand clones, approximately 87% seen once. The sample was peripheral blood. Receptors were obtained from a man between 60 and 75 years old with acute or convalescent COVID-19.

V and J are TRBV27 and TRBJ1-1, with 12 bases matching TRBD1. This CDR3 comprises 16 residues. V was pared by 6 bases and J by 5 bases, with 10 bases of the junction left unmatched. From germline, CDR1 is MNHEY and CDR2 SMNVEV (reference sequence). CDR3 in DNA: TGTGCCAGCAGACAGCGAGGGACAGGGGGCAGTACTGAAGCTTTCTTT. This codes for CASRQRGTGGSTEAFF.

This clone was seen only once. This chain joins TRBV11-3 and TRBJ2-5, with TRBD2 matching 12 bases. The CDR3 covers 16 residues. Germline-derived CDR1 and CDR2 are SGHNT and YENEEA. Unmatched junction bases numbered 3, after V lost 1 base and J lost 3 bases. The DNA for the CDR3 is TGTGCCAGCAGCTTAGCCCGACTAGCGGGAGAAGAGACCCAGTACTTC. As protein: CASSLARLAGEETQYF.

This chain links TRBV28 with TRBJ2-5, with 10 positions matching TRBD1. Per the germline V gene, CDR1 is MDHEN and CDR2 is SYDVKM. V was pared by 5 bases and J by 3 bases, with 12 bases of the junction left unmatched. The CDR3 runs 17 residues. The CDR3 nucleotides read TGTGCCAGCAGTGACCCTAACGGACAGGGGGTCGAAGAGACCCAGTACTTC. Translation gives CASSDPNGQGVEETQYF.

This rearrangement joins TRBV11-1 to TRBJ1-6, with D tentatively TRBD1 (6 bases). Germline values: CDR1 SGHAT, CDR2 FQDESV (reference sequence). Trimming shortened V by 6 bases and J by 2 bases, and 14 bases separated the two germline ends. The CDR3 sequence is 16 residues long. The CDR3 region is CASSFRGSTYNSPLHF. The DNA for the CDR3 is TGTGCCAGCAGTTTCAGGGGAAGTACCTATAATTCACCCCTCCACTTT.

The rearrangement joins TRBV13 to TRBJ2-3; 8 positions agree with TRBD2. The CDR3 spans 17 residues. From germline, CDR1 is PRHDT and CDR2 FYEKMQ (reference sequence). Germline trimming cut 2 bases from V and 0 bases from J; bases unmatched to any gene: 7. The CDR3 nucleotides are TGTGCCAGCAGCTTAAGGACTAGCTTCTCTAGCACAGATACGCAGTATTTT. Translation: CASSLRTSFSSTDTQYF.

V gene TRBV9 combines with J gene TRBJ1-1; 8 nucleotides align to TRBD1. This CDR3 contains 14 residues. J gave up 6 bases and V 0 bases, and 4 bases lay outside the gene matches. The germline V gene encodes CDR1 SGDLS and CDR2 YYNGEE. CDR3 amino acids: CASSVAPGGSEAFF. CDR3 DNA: TGTGCCAGCAGCGTAGCCCCAGGGGGCTCTGAAGCTTTCTTT.

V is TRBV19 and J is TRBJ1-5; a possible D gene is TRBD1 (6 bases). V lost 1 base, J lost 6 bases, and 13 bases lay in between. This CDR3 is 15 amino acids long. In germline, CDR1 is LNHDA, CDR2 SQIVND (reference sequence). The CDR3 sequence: CASSIGGQLSQPQHF. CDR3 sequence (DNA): TGTGCCAGTAGTATAGGGGGACAACTGAGTCAGCCCCAGCATTTT.

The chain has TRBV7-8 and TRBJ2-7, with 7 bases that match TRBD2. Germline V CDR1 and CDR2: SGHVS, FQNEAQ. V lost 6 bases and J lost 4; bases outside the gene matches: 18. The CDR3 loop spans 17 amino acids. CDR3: CASSSRTLGGSYYEQYF. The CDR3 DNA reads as TGTGCCAGCAGTTCACGGACTCTGGGCGGGAGTTATTACGAGCAGTACTTC.

The CDR3 DNA sequence: TGTGCCAGTAGTATCCAGAACACTGAAGCTTTCTTT. Translated, it gives CASSIQNTEAFF. The chain links TRBV19 to TRBJ1-1; D is undetermined. With 3 bases removed from V and 1 base from J, the gap between germline ends came to 3 bases. CDR1 is LNHDA, CDR2 SQIVND, per germline (reference sequence). This CDR3 contains 12 residues.

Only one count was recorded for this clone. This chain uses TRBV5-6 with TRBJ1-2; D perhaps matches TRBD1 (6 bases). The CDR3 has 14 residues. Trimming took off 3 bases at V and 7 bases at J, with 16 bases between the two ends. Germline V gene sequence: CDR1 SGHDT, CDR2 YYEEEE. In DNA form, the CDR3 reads TGTGCCAGCAGCTCCCAGGGGCCTATTGGTGGCTACACCTTC. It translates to CASSSQGPIGGYTF.

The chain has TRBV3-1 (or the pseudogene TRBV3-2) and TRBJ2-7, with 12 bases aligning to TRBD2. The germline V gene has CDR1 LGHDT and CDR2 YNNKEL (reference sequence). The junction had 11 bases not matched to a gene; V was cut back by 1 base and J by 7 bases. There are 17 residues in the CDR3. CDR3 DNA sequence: TGTGCCAGCAGCCAAGGCGGACTAGCGGGAAGTTTAAAAGAGCAGTACTTC. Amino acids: CASSQGGLAGSLKEQYF.

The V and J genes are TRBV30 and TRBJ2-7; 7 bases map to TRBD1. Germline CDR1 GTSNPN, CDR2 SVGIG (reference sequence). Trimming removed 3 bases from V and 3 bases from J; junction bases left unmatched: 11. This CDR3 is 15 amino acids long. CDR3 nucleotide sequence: TGTGCCTGGAGAGGGATGAGGGGGCGCTTCTACGAGCAGTACTTC. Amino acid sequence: CAWRGMRGRFYEQYF.

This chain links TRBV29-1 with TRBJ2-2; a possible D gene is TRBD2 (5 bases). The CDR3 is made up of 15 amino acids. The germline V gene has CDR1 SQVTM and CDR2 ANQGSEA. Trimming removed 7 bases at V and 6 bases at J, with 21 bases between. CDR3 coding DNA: TGCAGCGCCCAGTATGGTAGAGGGCCTCCCGGGGAGCTGTTTTTT. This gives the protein CSAQYGRGPPGELFF.

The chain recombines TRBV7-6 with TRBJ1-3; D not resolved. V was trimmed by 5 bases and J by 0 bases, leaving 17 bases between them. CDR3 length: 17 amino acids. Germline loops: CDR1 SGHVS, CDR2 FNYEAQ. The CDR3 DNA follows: TGTGCCAGCAGCCTAAGCGAATCCGTCTTCTCTGGAAACACCATATATTTT. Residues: CASSLSESVFSGNTIYF.

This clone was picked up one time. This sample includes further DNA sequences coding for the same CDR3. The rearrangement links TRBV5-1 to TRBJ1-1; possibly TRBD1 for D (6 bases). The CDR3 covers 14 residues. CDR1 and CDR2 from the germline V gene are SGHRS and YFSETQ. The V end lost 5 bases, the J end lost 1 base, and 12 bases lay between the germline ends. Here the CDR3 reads CASSSGTQNTEAFF. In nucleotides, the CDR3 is TGCGCCAGCAGTTCCGGGACACAGAACACTGAAGCTTTCTTT.

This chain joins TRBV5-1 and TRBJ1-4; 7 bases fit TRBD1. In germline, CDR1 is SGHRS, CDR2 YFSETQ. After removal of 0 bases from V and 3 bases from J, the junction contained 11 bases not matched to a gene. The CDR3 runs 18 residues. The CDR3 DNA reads TGCGCCAGCAGCTTGGCCCAGACAGGGCAGGGGTCTAATGAAAAACTGTTTTTT. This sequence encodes CASSLAQTGQGSNEKLFF. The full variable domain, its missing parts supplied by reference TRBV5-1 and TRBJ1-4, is KAGVTQTPRYLIKTRGQQVTLSCSPISGHRSVSWYQQTPGQGLQFLFEYFSETQRNKGNFPGRFSGRQFSNSRSEMNVSTLELGDSALYLCASSLAQTGQGSNEKLFFGSGTQLSVL.

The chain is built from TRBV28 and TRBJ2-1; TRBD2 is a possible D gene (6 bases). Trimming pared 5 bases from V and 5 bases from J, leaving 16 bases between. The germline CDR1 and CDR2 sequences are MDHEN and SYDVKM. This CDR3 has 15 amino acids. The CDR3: CASSPRDSSHNEQFF. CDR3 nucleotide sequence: TGTGCCAGCAGTCCGCGGGACTCCTCTCACAATGAGCAGTTCTTC.

CDR3 DNA: TGTGCCAGCAGCCGCCCGTTGCGGGAGATGAATGAGCAGTTCTTC. Residues: CASSRPLREMNEQFF. The chain is built from TRBV6-6 and TRBJ2-1; 7 nucleotides align to TRBD2. The ends lost 6 bases at V and 7 bases at J; junction bases unmatched: 12. Germline loops: CDR1 MNHNY, CDR2 SVGAGI (reference sequence). The CDR3 has 15 amino acids.

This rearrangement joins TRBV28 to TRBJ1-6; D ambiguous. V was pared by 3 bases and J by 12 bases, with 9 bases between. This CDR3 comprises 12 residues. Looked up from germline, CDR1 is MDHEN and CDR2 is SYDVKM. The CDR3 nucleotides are TGTGCCAGCAGTTTCGTTAGAGAACCCCTCCACTTT. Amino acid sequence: CASSFVREPLHF.

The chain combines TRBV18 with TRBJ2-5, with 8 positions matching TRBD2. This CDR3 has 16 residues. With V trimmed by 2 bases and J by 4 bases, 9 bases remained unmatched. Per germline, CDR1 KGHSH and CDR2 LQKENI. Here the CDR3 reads CASSPGSGIGGETQYF. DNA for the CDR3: TGTGCCAGCTCACCAGGTAGCGGGATAGGTGGAGAGACCCAGTACTTC.

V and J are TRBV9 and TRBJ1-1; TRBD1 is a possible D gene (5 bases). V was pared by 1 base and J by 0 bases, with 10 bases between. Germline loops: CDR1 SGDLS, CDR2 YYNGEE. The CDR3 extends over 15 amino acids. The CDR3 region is CASSVRSDMNTEAFF. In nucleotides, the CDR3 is TGTGCCAGCAGCGTACGTTCGGACATGAACACTGAAGCTTTCTTT.

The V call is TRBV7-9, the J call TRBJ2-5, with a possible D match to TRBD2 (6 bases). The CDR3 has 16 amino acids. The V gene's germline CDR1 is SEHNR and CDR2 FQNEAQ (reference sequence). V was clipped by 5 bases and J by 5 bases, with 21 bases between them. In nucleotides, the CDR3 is TGTGCCAGCAGCAACCAGGGACTGACAAGTCCCGAGACCCAGTACTTC. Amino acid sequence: CASSNQGLTSPETQYF.

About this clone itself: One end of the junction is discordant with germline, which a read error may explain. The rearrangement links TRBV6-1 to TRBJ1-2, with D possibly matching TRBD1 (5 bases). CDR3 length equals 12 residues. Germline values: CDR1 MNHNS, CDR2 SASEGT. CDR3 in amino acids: CAGSEVGRGYTF. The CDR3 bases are TGTGCCGGCAGTGAAGTGGGGCGAGGCTACACCTTC.

The CDR3 loop reads CATRTSGRNEQYF. The CDR3 region has the DNA TGTGCCACACGGACTAGCGGGAGAAACGAGCAGTACTTC. This sequence joins TRBV3-1 (or the pseudogene TRBV3-2) and TRBJ2-7, with 13 bases that match TRBD2. CDR3 size: 13 residues. Germline V CDR1 and CDR2: LGHDT, YNNKEL (reference sequence). With V trimmed by 10 bases and J by 5 bases, 5 bases remained unmatched.

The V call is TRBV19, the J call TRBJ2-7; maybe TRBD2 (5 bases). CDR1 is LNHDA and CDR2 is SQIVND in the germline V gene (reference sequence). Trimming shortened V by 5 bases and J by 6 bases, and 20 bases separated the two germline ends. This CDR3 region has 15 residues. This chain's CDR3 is CASSPSGLLSAEQYF. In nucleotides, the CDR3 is TGTGCCAGTAGTCCCTCCGGACTCCTGTCAGCCGAGCAGTACTTC.

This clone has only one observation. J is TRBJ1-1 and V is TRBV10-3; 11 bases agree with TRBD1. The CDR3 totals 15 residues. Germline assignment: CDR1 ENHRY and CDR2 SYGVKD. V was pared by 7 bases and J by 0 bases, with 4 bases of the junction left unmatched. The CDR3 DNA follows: TGTGCCATCACCCGGACAGGGGGCTTGAACACTGAAGCTTTCTTT. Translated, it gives CAITRTGGLNTEAFF.

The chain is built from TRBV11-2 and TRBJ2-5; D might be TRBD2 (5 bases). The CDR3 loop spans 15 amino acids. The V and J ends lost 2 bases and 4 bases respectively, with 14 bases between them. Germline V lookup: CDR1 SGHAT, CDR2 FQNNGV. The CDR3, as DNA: TGTGCCAGCAGCTTAAATCCGGGGTCTAGAGAGACCCAGTACTTC. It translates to CASSLNPGSRETQYF.